This TCR beta chain was found in a study of CD8 T cells in Susac syndrome. General study findings and limits: The study's TCR sequencing and HLA analysis drew on a certain number of individuals. That number was acknowledged as relatively small.

The count of this clonotype is one. Antigen specificity is unknown. RNA, at roughly 0.45 to 1 ug, was reverse transcribed with random hexamers. With immunoSEQ multiplex PCR, TCR beta CDR3 was amplified across 54 Vbeta and 13 Jbeta. TCRdb reprocessed the immunoSEQ multiplex PCR reads via MiXCR and lists one record per CDR3 protein. This table holds hundreds of thousands of distinct CDR3 sequences, around 84% found once. Sequencing targeted TCR beta in blood CD8+ and CD4+ T cells. Germline V CDR1 and CDR2: MNHEY, SMNVEV (reference sequence). The V gene end was trimmed by 3 bases and the J gene end by 4 bases; junction bases not matched to a gene: 13. CDR3 size: 17 residues.

The sequence derives from a human donor with multiple sclerosis. This rearrangement joins TRBV27 to TRBJ2-7, with 9 bases identical to TRBD2. Sequenced material: CD8+ T cells from PBMCs. The DNA for the CDR3 is TGTGCCAGCAGTTTCGTCCCGACTAGCGGACGAGTATACGAGCAGTACTTC. As protein: CASSFVPTSGRVYEQYF.